One T cell receptor beta chain is described in this entry. Its antigen is undetermined. Amplification used 60 Vbeta primers and 13 Jbeta primers. Method: immunoSEQ multiplex PCR; TCRdb's copy keeps in-frame clones and lacks some. The profile covers some 120,000 clones, with less than 80% appearing a single time and roughly 2.2% taken by the ten largest. The source of the sample is a study of cytomegalovirus exposure and HLA in healthy donors. The germline V gene encodes CDR1 SGHTA and CDR2 FQGNSA. Trimming stripped 7 bases from V and 5 bases from J, with 16 bases between. There are 14 residues in the CDR3. Notes on the study in general: Because they were indistinguishable, some V segments, including TRBV6-2 and TRBV6-3, were excluded. Most TCR beta V segments were productive about 87% or about 30% of the time in an earlier analysis.

Sampled while nominally healthy, donors likely had unrecorded immune exposures. Sample: PBMCs. This clonotype originated in a woman aged 25 to 39 in good health and CMV-seronegative. The chain uses TRBV7-2 and TRBJ2-3; D ambiguous. The CDR3 sequence: CASNLTPGVDTQYF. In DNA form, the CDR3 reads TGTGCCAGCAATCTCACCCCCGGAGTAGATACGCAGTATTTT.